Following are 27 T cell receptor beta chains from one sample sequenced in a study of graft-versus-host responses after intestinal transplantation. Sequenced by immunoSEQ multiplex PCR; TCRdb stores in-frame clones only, minus some. Altogether about 96,000 clones are present, approximately 90% being singletons, with the ten largest covering more than 0.15%. These TCRs are of unknown antigen specificity. Sequencing used unstimulated CD4+ T cells sorted from spleen or lymph node cells, obtained before intestinal transplant. These receptors all stem from a human donor who received an intestinal transplant.

This rearrangement joins TRBV28 to TRBJ2-1, with a weak D call TRBD2 (5 bases). V lost 3 bases and J 12 bases, leaving 12 bases between the germline ends. CDR1 and CDR2 (germline): MDHEN, SYDVKM. CDR3 length equals 12 residues. The CDR3 DNA is TGTGCCAGCAGTTTTTCCTTCGCGGGGCAGTTCTTC. Its translation: CASSFSFAGQFF.

V is TRBV6-6 and J is TRBJ2-1, with 9 bases fitting TRBD1. The trim removed 6 bases at V and 11 bases at J, leaving 2 bases unmatched. Germline CDR1 reads MNHNY; CDR2 reads SVGAGI (reference sequence). This CDR3 is built from 11 residues. The CDR3 protein is CASRGQGKQFF. The CDR3 bases are TGTGCCAGCAGGGGACAGGGTAAGCAGTTCTTC.

The chain combines TRBV4-1 with TRBJ1-4; 7 bases match TRBD1. Germline CDR1 and CDR2: MGHRA and YSYEKL. The CDR3 contains 16 residues. After removal of 0 bases from V and 8 bases from J, the junction contained 9 bases not matched to a gene. CDR3 DNA sequence: TGCGCCAGCAGCCAAGACAAGGGGGCGGGGTCCGAAAAACTGTTTTTT. Protein sequence: CASSQDKGAGSEKLFF.

This clone has only a few counts. The chain is built from TRBV7-3 and TRBJ1-1; D may be TRBD1 (5 bases). Per the germline V gene, CDR1 is SGHTA and CDR2 is FQGTGA. Trimming removed 4 bases at V and 1 base at J, with 7 bases between. There are 13 residues in the CDR3. This CDR3 is CASSSGGNTEAFF. CDR3 in DNA: TGTGCCAGCAGCTCCGGGGGGAACACTGAAGCTTTCTTT.

The DNA for the CDR3 is TGTGCCAGCAGCTTCGGAGGGGATCAGCCCCAGCATTTT. This codes for CASSFGGDQPQHF. The rearrangement links TRBV7-2 to TRBJ1-5; TRBD1 is a possible D gene (5 bases). CDR1 and CDR2 (germline): SGHTA, FQGNSA. Deletions cut 3 bases from V and 5 bases from J, with 8 bases between. The CDR3 runs 13 residues.

J is TRBJ2-3 and V is TRBV6-1; 9 positions agree with TRBD2. The CDR3 loop spans 15 amino acids. CDR1 and CDR2 (germline): MNHNS, SASEGT. V dropped 1 base and J dropped 7; count of bases not matched to a gene: 6. CDR3 bases: TGTGCCAGCAGTGAAGGCGGGAGGGCCGGGAATACGCAGTATTTT. Its translation: CASSEGGRAGNTQYF.

V gene TRBV15 combines with J gene TRBJ2-5, with 9 bases identical to TRBD2. Germline V gene data show CDR1 as LNHNV and CDR2 as YYDKDF (reference sequence). The CDR3 length is 14 residues. V shed 2 bases and J 5 bases; nucleotides not matched to a gene: 3. The CDR3 is CATSRTGTSETQYF. CDR3 in DNA: TGTGCCACCAGCAGAACCGGGACTAGCGAGACCCAGTACTTC.

This clone was counted once. This sequence joins TRBV5-4 and TRBJ2-3, with 10 bases lining up with TRBD2. This CDR3 is 17 amino acids long. Unmatched junction bases numbered 16, after V lost 4 bases and J lost 8 bases. Germline lookup yields CDR1 SGHNT and CDR2 YYREEE (reference sequence). The CDR3 is CASSPESSGSFPRTQYF. CDR3 in DNA: TGTGCCAGCAGCCCGGAGTCTAGCGGGAGTTTCCCTCGTACGCAGTATTTT.

V usage is TRBV30 and J usage is TRBJ2-6; D is possibly TRBD1 (6 bases). CDR3 length: 23 amino acids. Trimming removed 3 bases at V and 0 bases at J, with 33 bases between. The germline V gene has CDR1 GTSNPN and CDR2 SVGIG (reference sequence). The DNA of the CDR3 is TGTGCCTGGAGAATCCAGGGGAGAAGAAGCGAATCGAACTTCATCTCTGGGGCCAACGTCCTGACTTTC. It specifies CAWRIQGRRSESNFISGANVLTF.

The chain joins TRBV27 to TRBJ2-2, with D tentatively TRBD1 (6 bases). V was shortened by 5 bases and J by 7 bases, with 14 bases between the two germline ends. CDR1 and CDR2 from the germline V gene are MNHEY and SMNVEV (reference sequence). CDR3 length: 14 residues. The CDR3 sequence: CASSTNTGLGELFF. The CDR3 DNA follows: TGTGCCAGCAGTACAAACACAGGGCTCGGGGAGCTGTTTTTT.

Only a few counts were recorded for this clone. The chain couples TRBV25-1 to TRBJ2-7; TRBD1 is a possible D gene (6 bases). CDR1 is MGHDK and CDR2 is SYGVNS in the germline V gene. V was shortened by 4 bases and J by 3 bases, with 10 bases between the two germline ends. The CDR3 runs to 13 residues. CDR3 in amino acids: CASSGTALYEQYF. The CDR3, as DNA: TGTGCCAGCAGTGGGACAGCACTCTACGAGCAGTACTTC.

This clone was seen only once. The chain couples TRBV11-3 to TRBJ2-7; TRBD1 agrees at 8 bases. J gave up 3 bases and V 5 bases, and 9 bases lay outside the gene matches. The CDR3 loop spans 15 amino acids. CDR1 and CDR2 from the germline V gene are SGHNT and YENEEA. The DNA of the CDR3 is TGTGCCAGCAGCCCTGGACAGGGACGCTACTACGAGCAGTACTTC. Translation: CASSPGQGRYYEQYF. Full variable domain (missing parts from reference TRBV11-3 and TRBJ2-7): EAGVVQSPRYKIIEKKQPVAFWCNPISGHNTLYWYLQNLGQGPELLIRYENEEAVDDSQLPKDRFSAERLKGVDSTLKIQPAELGDSAVYLCASSPGQGRYYEQYFGPGTRLTVT.

V usage is TRBV19 and J usage is TRBJ1-6; no firm D call. Germline CDR1 reads LNHDA; CDR2 reads SQIVND (reference sequence). The length of the CDR3 is 18 residues. Trimming shortened V by 5 bases and J by 0 bases, and 17 bases separated the two germline ends. The CDR3 loop is CASSARGGLSSYNSPLHF. Here the CDR3 DNA reads TGTGCCAGTAGTGCCCGGGGAGGACTGAGCTCCTATAATTCACCCCTCCACTTT.

The chain has TRBV7-9 and TRBJ2-5; D possibly corresponds to TRBD2 (7 bases). Germline CDR1 reads SEHNR; CDR2 reads FQNEAQ (reference sequence). Trimming stripped 2 bases from V and 2 bases from J, with 15 bases between. The length of the CDR3 is 16 residues. The CDR3 DNA sequence: TGTGCCAGCAGCTTATCTAGCGGAGGGGGGCAAGAGACCCAGTACTTC. The encoded protein is CASSLSSGGGQETQYF.

The chain employs TRBV5-1 and TRBJ1-1; D unclear. The CDR3 loop spans 14 amino acids. Trimming cost V 3 bases and J 3 bases, with 12 bases left between them. Germline V gene data show CDR1 as SGHRS and CDR2 as YFSETQ. The CDR3 loop reads CASSWRGPDTEAFF. The DNA of the CDR3 is TGCGCCAGCAGCTGGAGAGGGCCGGACACTGAAGCTTTCTTT.

V usage is TRBV9 and J usage is TRBJ2-1; TRBD2 matches at 8 bases. Germline CDR1 and CDR2: SGDLS and YYNGEE. V was clipped by 5 bases and J by 7 bases; unmatched bases: 11. The CDR3 is made up of 15 amino acids. The CDR3 nucleotides read TGTGCCAGCAGTACTCCTAGCGGGTTTGGTAATGAGCAGTTCTTC. The encoded protein is CASSTPSGFGNEQFF.

J is TRBJ2-3 and V is TRBV5-6; 9 bases match TRBD1. In germline, CDR1 is SGHDT, CDR2 YYEEEE. CDR3 length: 15 amino acids. The junction had 6 bases not matched to a gene; V was cut back by 1 base and J by 6 bases. CDR3 nucleotides: TGTGCCAGCAGCTTGTTGCGGACAGGGGCCGATACGCAGTATTTT. Amino acid sequence: CASSLLRTGADTQYF.

The rearrangement links TRBV7-8 to TRBJ2-2, with TRBD1 as a possible D gene (6 bases). This CDR3 comprises 21 residues. In germline, CDR1 is SGHVS, CDR2 FQNEAQ. The V and J ends lost 5 bases and 2 bases respectively, with 30 bases between them. In nucleotides, the CDR3 is TGTGCCAGCAGCCCCAGAATTACCCTTCATAGGGGGACACCAAACACCGGGGAGCTGTTTTTT. This sequence encodes CASSPRITLHRGTPNTGELFF.

The chain couples TRBV6-5 to TRBJ1-2; 7 positions match TRBD1. Looked up from germline, CDR1 is MNHEY and CDR2 is SVGAGI. The CDR3 totals 16 residues. The J segment lost 0 bases and the V segment lost 2 bases, leaving 6 bases of the junction unmatched. The CDR3: CASSYNTGTANYGYTF. DNA of the CDR3: TGTGCCAGCAGTTACAATACCGGGACAGCTAACTATGGCTACACCTTC.

The chain employs TRBV5-4 and TRBJ2-1; 16 bases fit TRBD2. Germline V gene lookup returns CDR1 SGHNT and CDR2 YYREEE (reference sequence). After removal of 4 bases from V and 9 bases from J, the junction contained 7 bases not matched to a gene. This CDR3 is 16 amino acids long. CDR3 sequence (DNA): TGTGCCAGCAGCGAAGCGGGGACTAGCGGGGGGGCTGAGCAGTTCTTC. Translating gives CASSEAGTSGGAEQFF.

The chain links TRBV28 to TRBJ1-5, with D maybe TRBD1 (5 bases). With 3 bases removed from V and 9 bases from J, the gap between germline ends came to 18 bases. Per germline, CDR1 MDHEN and CDR2 SYDVKM. This CDR3 is built from 15 residues. Here the CDR3 DNA reads TGTGCCAGCAGTTTGTGGACAACGAACGGCCTGCCCCAGCATTTT. Its protein is CASSLWTTNGLPQHF.

The chain links TRBV2 to TRBJ2-2; 8 positions match TRBD1. The V gene end was trimmed by 4 bases and the J gene end by 6 bases; junction bases not matched to a gene: 7. Germline values: CDR1 SNHLY, CDR2 FYNNEI. The CDR3 consists of 15 residues. The CDR3 bases are TGTGCCAGCAGTGCGGGGACAGGCGTTCCCGGGGAGCTGTTTTTT. Translation gives CASSAGTGVPGELFF.

The V and J genes are TRBV11-2 and TRBJ1-3; D call uncertain. The CDR3 contains 16 residues. The germline V gene has CDR1 SGHAT and CDR2 FQNNGV. Trimming shortened V by 0 bases and J by 0 bases, and 9 bases separated the two germline ends. CDR3 protein: CASSLDAAYSGNTIYF. The CDR3 DNA sequence: TGTGCCAGCAGCTTAGATGCGGCGTACTCTGGAAACACCATATATTTT.

This chain joins TRBV6-6 and TRBJ2-5, with 9 bases matching TRBD2. CDR1 and CDR2 from the germline V gene are MNHNY and SVGAGI (reference sequence). J gave up 5 bases and V 5 bases, and 9 bases lay outside the gene matches. The CDR3 is 15 amino acids. The CDR3 nucleotides read TGTGCCAGCAGTAGTAGGCGGGAGGGCCGGGAGACCCAGTACTTC. It yields the protein CASSSRREGRETQYF.

The chain carries TRBV5-1 and TRBJ2-3; maybe TRBD2 (6 bases). The germline V and J ends were trimmed by 1 base and 2 bases, with 11 bases remaining between them. Germline CDR1 reads SGHRS; CDR2 reads YFSETQ. The CDR3 contains 15 residues. CDR3 residues: CASSLYGGHTDTQYF. In DNA, the CDR3 is TGCGCCAGCAGCTTGTATGGAGGGCACACAGATACGCAGTATTTT. Full variable domain (rest looked up from reference TRBV5-1 and TRBJ2-3): KAGVTQTPRYLIKTRGQQVTLSCSPISGHRSVSWYQQTPGQGLQFLFEYFSETQRNKGNFPGRFSGRQFSNSRSEMNVSTLELGDSALYLCASSLYGGHTDTQYFGPGTRLTVL.

The V and J genes are TRBV25-1 and TRBJ2-2; TRBD1 matches at 9 bases. J was trimmed by 3 bases and V by 7 bases; bases with no gene match: 0. Germline V gene data show CDR1 as MGHDK and CDR2 as SYGVNS. The CDR3 contains 13 residues. DNA for the CDR3: TGTGCCAGCAACAGGGGGCACACCGGGGAGCTGTTTTTT. It translates to CASNRGHTGELFF.

The chain uses TRBV7-3 and TRBJ2-7, with 9 bases fitting TRBD2. CDR1 is SGHTA and CDR2 is FQGTGA in the germline V gene. The CDR3 contains 17 residues. V lost 0 bases, J lost 7 bases, and 13 bases stayed unmatched. The chain's CDR3 is CASSLTHPAGGLMEQYF. The CDR3 nucleotides are TGTGCCAGCAGCTTAACTCACCCAGCGGGGGGCCTGATGGAGCAGTACTTC.